The 7 T cell receptor beta chains listed next were all sequenced from one sample in a study of shared clonotypes between healthy human individuals. TCRdb keeps only in-frame clones here, not all; method: immunoSEQ multiplex PCR. The sample consists of a few million clones, 85% to 95% of them appearing once. What was sequenced was naive CD4+ T cells from PBMCs. The subset here: CD45RA+ positively selected. All receptors come from a young man in good health. Some clones in this sample may be carry-over from other donors' samples.

The chain joins TRBV7-9 to TRBJ1-4, with 9 bases that match TRBD1. The junction had 5 bases not matched to a gene; V was cut back by 7 bases and J by 8 bases. The CDR3 has 13 amino acids. Germline-derived CDR1 and CDR2 are SEHNR and FQNEAQ (reference sequence). The CDR3 bases are TGTGCCAGCATGGGACAGGGAGACGAAAAACTGTTTTTT. Its translation: CASMGQGDEKLFF.

The chain carries TRBV5-1 and TRBJ2-2, with D perhaps matching TRBD2 (5 bases). This CDR3 is built from 16 residues. V was trimmed by 1 base and J by 2 bases, leaving 12 bases between them. Germline CDR1 and CDR2: SGHRS and YFSETQ. CDR3 region: CASSLSGRINTGELFF. The CDR3 DNA is TGCGCCAGCAGCTTGAGCGGAAGAATTAACACCGGGGAGCTGTTTTTT.

A remark on this clone: The same CDR3 also results from other DNA sequences found in this sample. The chain recombines TRBV5-1 with TRBJ2-3; D perhaps matches TRBD1 (6 bases). The CDR3 is 12 amino acids. V gave up 4 bases and J gave up 6 bases, with 9 bases separating them. Germline lookup yields CDR1 SGHRS and CDR2 YFSETQ. This CDR3 is CASSPQGDTQYF. The CDR3 region has the DNA TGCGCCAGCAGCCCCCAGGGGGATACGCAGTATTTT.

V usage is TRBV15 and J usage is TRBJ1-1, with TRBD1 identical over 10 bases. CDR3 size: 15 residues. Germline loops: CDR1 LNHNV, CDR2 YYDKDF (reference sequence). Trimming at V came to 3 bases and at J to 4 bases, leaving 5 bases not matched to a gene. The CDR3 sequence: CATSRRTGGTTEAFF. CDR3 in DNA: TGTGCCACCAGCAGGCGGACAGGGGGAACCACTGAAGCTTTCTTT.

The table lists this clone with a count of one. The gene calls are TRBV7-6 and TRBJ2-5, with D perhaps TRBD2 (7 bases). V lost 1 base, J lost 4 bases, and 13 bases lay in between. The CDR3 contains 15 residues. CDR1 and CDR2 from the germline V gene are SGHVS and FNYEAQ. CDR3 protein: CASSLGARGRETQYF. The DNA for the CDR3 is TGTGCCAGCAGCTTAGGGGCGCGGGGGCGAGAGACCCAGTACTTC.

The rearrangement joins TRBV5-1 to TRBJ2-1; 8 bases are shared with TRBD2. This CDR3 region has 16 residues. V shed 1 base, J shed 5 bases, and the junction held 8 bases outside the gene matches. Germline values: CDR1 SGHRS, CDR2 YFSETQ. CDR3 nucleotides: TGCGCCAGCAGCTTGATCCCGGGACTAGTTAACAATGAGCAGTTCTTC. Its protein product is CASSLIPGLVNNEQFF.

The chain recombines TRBV5-6 with TRBJ2-1, with TRBD2 as a possible D gene (5 bases). The V gene lost 1 base and the J gene lost 4 bases, with 9 bases spanning the gap. The CDR3 extends over 14 amino acids. In germline, CDR1 is SGHDT, CDR2 YYEEEE. CDR3 bases: TGTGCCAGCAGCTTGCGGCGGGTGTACAATGAGCAGTTCTTC. Its translation: CASSLRRVYNEQFF.